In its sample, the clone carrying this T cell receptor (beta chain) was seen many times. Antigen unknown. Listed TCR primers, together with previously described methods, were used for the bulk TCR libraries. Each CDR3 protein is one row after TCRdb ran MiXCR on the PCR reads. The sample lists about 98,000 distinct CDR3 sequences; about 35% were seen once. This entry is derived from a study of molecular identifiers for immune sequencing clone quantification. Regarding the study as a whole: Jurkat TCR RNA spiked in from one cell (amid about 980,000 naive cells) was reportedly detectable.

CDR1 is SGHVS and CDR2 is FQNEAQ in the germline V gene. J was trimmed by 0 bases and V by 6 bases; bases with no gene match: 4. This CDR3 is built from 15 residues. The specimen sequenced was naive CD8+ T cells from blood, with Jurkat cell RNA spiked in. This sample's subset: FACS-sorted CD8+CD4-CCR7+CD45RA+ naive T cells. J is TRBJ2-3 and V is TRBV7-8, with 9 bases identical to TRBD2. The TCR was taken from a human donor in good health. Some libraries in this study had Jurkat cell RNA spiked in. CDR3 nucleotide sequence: TGTGCCAGCAGTACCGGACTAGCGAGCACAGATACGCAGTATTTT. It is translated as CASSTGLASTDTQYF.